Listed here is a single T cell receptor (beta chain). Its target is unknown. This entry comes from a study of CD8 T cells in Susac syndrome. Study outcomes and limitations: Regarding the TCR sequencing and HLA analysis, the study admitted that a relatively small number of individuals were involved.

Reverse transcription of about 0.5 to 1 ug RNA was carried out with random hexamers. It was immunoSEQ multiplex PCR that amplified TCR beta CDR3 across 54 Vbeta and 13 Jbeta. TCRdb re-derived calls from the immunoSEQ multiplex PCR reads in MiXCR, one entry per CDR3 protein. The sample has hundreds of thousands of distinct CDR3 sequences; 70% to 90% are singletons. Germline assignment: CDR1 DFQATT and CDR2 SNEGSKA (reference sequence). The CDR3 loop spans 15 amino acids. V lost 6 bases to trimming and J lost 6 bases; unmatched junction nucleotides: 9. TEMRA cells were FACS-enriched and CD8+ and CD4+ T cells negatively isolated.

The genes are TRBV20-1 and TRBJ2-7; 15 nucleotides align to TRBD2. Source material: CD8+ T cells from PBMCs. The TCR was taken from a human donor with multiple sclerosis. CDR3 amino acids: CSAFPGLAGGSEQYF. The CDR3 region has the DNA TGCAGTGCCTTCCCGGGACTAGCGGGAGGTAGCGAGCAGTACTTC.